This T cell receptor (beta chain) was recorded in a study of blood T cell repertoires in COVID-19. Study information: The analysed material was cDNA or gDNA that came from T cells, B-cell-depleted T cells, or PBMCs.

J gave up 3 bases and V 4 bases, and 3 bases lay outside the gene matches. CDR3 length equals 13 residues. Germline V lookup: CDR1 SGHRS, CDR2 YFSETQ. About this clone: Other DNA variants within this sample encode the same CDR3.

Measured with immunoSEQ multiplex PCR; TCRdb has only the in-frame clones, and not every one. The data hold approximately 330,000 clones, with around 92% observed a single time. Study members were between roughly 18 and 89 years old and lived in approximately 25 US regions. Participants had their cohort set by participant-reported clinical history. In Cohort 3, a recovered donor had either two negative PCRs, clearance, or symptom resolution. This receptor was identified in a woman aged 25-40 years who had recovered from COVID-19. The rearrangement links TRBV5-1 to TRBJ2-5, with 7 bases identical to TRBD1. The source material was PBMCs or T cells enriched from blood (not recorded which). The chain's CDR3 is CASSLGTEETQYF. DNA of the CDR3: TGCGCCAGCAGCCTTGGGACAGAAGAGACCCAGTACTTC.